A single sample gave rise to the 31 T cell receptor beta chains below, sequenced in a study of blood T cell repertoires in COVID-19. The assay was immunoSEQ multiplex PCR, and TCRdb's table has in-frame clones only and misses some. The repertoire consists of more than 200,000 clones, with 65% to 85% occurring once and the leading ten covering about 4.2%. The sample taken for sequencing was peripheral blood. These receptors originate from a man aged 50-59 years with active or convalescent COVID-19.

V is TRBV7-6 and J is TRBJ1-1; D might be TRBD1 (5 bases). V lost 3 bases and J lost 5, with 13 bases in between. The V gene's germline CDR1 is SGHVS and CDR2 FNYEAQ. The CDR3 has 14 residues. CDR3 nucleotides: TGTGCCAGCAGCTTGGGTGGGGCGAGGACTGAAGCTTTCTTT. Its translation is CASSLGGARTEAFF.

In DNA, the CDR3 is TGTGCCAGCAGCTTGGATGCAGGAATGAACACTGAAGCTTTCTTT. This translates into CASSLDAGMNTEAFF. This chain joins TRBV5-4 and TRBJ1-1; D not certain. This CDR3 spans 15 amino acids. V was trimmed by 0 bases and J by 0 bases, leaving 9 bases between them. Germline CDR1 and CDR2: SGHNT and YYREEE (reference sequence).

The J gene is TRBJ1-6, the V gene TRBV30; tentatively, D is TRBD1 (5 bases). V dropped 7 bases and J dropped 6 bases, with 16 bases sitting between them. The CDR3 is made up of 14 amino acids. Per the germline V gene, CDR1 is GTSNPN and CDR2 is SVGIG (reference sequence). CDR3 sequence reads: CASEEGVGNSPLHF. DNA for the CDR3: TGTGCCTCGGAAGAAGGGGTAGGTAATTCACCCCTCCACTTT.

The V and J genes are TRBV5-4 and TRBJ2-5; 8 positions match TRBD2. This CDR3 comprises 16 residues. After removal of 0 bases from V and 5 bases from J, the junction contained 9 bases not matched to a gene. Germline CDR1 and CDR2: SGHNT and YYREEE (reference sequence). The CDR3 loop reads CASSLDYGGADETQYF. CDR3 nucleotide sequence: TGTGCCAGCAGCTTGGATTACGGGGGGGCGGATGAGACCCAGTACTTC.

CDR3 bases: TGTGCCAGCTCACCACCTCTACAGGGGAAAGCTTTCTTT. Translating it yields CASSPPLQGKAFF. The chain has TRBV18 and TRBJ1-1, with 7 positions matching TRBD1. J gave up 9 bases and V 0 bases, and 4 bases lay outside the gene matches. The germline V gene has CDR1 KGHSH and CDR2 LQKENI. The CDR3 totals 13 residues.

The chain has TRBV5-6 and TRBJ1-1; D perhaps matches TRBD1 (6 bases). The CDR3 has 14 residues. The V and J ends lost 0 bases and 5 bases respectively, with 11 bases between them. From germline, CDR1 is SGHDT and CDR2 YYEEEE. The CDR3 loop reads CASSLGLRGTEAFF. CDR3 DNA: TGTGCCAGCAGCTTGGGCTTAAGGGGGACTGAAGCTTTCTTT. The variable domain in full, completed from reference TRBV5-6 and TRBJ1-1, reads DAGVTQSPTHLIKTRGQQVTLRCSPKSGHDTVSWYQQALGQGPQFIFQYYEEEERQRGNFPDRFSGHQFPNYSSELNVNALLLGDSALYLCASSLGLRGTEAFFGQGTRLTVV.

The chain combines TRBV6-6 with TRBJ1-1; D not certain. The CDR3 is made up of 14 amino acids. Trimming stripped 2 bases from V and 4 bases from J, with 11 bases between. CDR1 and CDR2 from the germline V gene are MNHNY and SVGAGI (reference sequence). The CDR3 here is CASSYAFRSTEAFF. The CDR3 DNA is TGTGCCAGCAGTTACGCTTTTAGGAGCACTGAAGCTTTCTTT.

Concerning this clone itself: Other DNA sequences of this sample code for an identical CDR3. The V gene is TRBV19, the J gene TRBJ2-1, with D perhaps TRBD2 (6 bases). This CDR3 contains 12 residues. Germline V lookup: CDR1 LNHDA, CDR2 SQIVND (reference sequence). V was clipped by 0 bases and J by 10 bases, with 7 bases between them. The DNA for the CDR3 is TGTGCCAGTAGTATAGATCGGGGGGAGCAGTTCTTC. Amino acid sequence: CASSIDRGEQFF.

The CDR3 spells CASSLVGDGEQFF. The CDR3 DNA follows: TGTGCCAGCAGCTTGGTGGGAGACGGTGAGCAGTTCTTC. The gene calls are TRBV5-6 and TRBJ2-1, with a possible D match to TRBD2 (5 bases). CDR3 size: 13 residues. Germline V gene data show CDR1 as SGHDT and CDR2 as YYEEEE. V shed 0 bases and J shed 9 bases, with 10 bases lying between them.

The V call is TRBV29-1, the J call TRBJ2-3, with TRBD1 matching 7 bases. Trimming took 5 bases from V and 4 from J; bases not matched to a gene: 3. Per germline, CDR1 SQVTM and CDR2 ANQGSEA. The CDR3 loop spans 12 amino acids. The CDR3 here is CSVNRGSDTQYF. The CDR3 nucleotides read TGCAGCGTTAACAGGGGTTCAGATACGCAGTATTTT.

The CDR3 bases are TGTGCCAGCAGTGGCGGGGGTAATCAGCCCCAGCATTTT. Translation gives CASSGGGNQPQHF. The V gene is TRBV2, the J gene TRBJ1-5; a possible D gene is TRBD1 (5 bases). Germline V CDR1 and CDR2: SNHLY, FYNNEI. The V end was cut by 4 bases, the J end by 4 bases, with 8 bases between. The CDR3 covers 13 residues.

The chain links TRBV6-5 to TRBJ2-2; D might be TRBD1 (7 bases). V lost 2 bases, J lost 6 bases, and 16 bases lay in between. CDR3 length: 16 residues. Germline CDR1 reads MNHEY; CDR2 reads SVGAGI. The CDR3 DNA follows: TGTGCCAGCAGTTACCGGAGGGGGCGCGGGCCCGGGGAGCTGTTTTTT. It codes for CASSYRRGRGPGELFF.

The chain combines TRBV7-9 with TRBJ1-4; 9 bases fit TRBD1. This CDR3 comprises 14 residues. J was trimmed by 8 bases and V by 2 bases; bases with no gene match: 3. Germline V gene sequence: CDR1 SEHNR, CDR2 FQNEAQ (reference sequence). Here the CDR3 DNA reads TGTGCCAGCAGCTTAACAGGGGGCGCCGAAAAACTGTTTTTT. Residues: CASSLTGGAEKLFF. The full variable domain, in which reference TRBV7-9 and TRBJ1-4 provide the parts outside the CDR3, is DTGVSQNPRHKITKRGQNVTFRCDPISEHNRLYWYRQTLGQGPEFLTYFQNEAQLEKSRLLSDRFSAERPKGSFSTLEIQRTEQGDSAMYLCASSLTGGAEKLFFGSGTQLSVL.

The V gene is TRBV2, the J gene TRBJ2-5, with a weak D call TRBD1 (6 bases). V lost 3 bases and J 5 bases, leaving 13 bases between the germline ends. Germline V gene sequence: CDR1 SNHLY, CDR2 FYNNEI. The CDR3 runs 14 residues. CDR3 sequence reads: CASSEGARTETQYF. For the CDR3, the DNA is TGTGCCAGCAGTGAGGGGGCTAGAACTGAGACCCAGTACTTC.

This rearrangement joins TRBV18 to TRBJ2-2; no definite D call. V lost 2 bases to trimming and J lost 3 bases, with 13 bases between them. Germline V lookup: CDR1 KGHSH, CDR2 LQKENI. CDR3 length: 16 residues. CDR3 sequence: CASSPAVNRDTGELFF. The CDR3 nucleotides read TGTGCCAGCTCACCAGCCGTGAACAGAGACACCGGGGAGCTGTTTTTT.

The chain recombines TRBV20-1 with TRBJ2-2; a weak D match, TRBD1 (5 bases). V lost 3 bases and J 6 bases, leaving 11 bases between the germline ends. Germline assignment: CDR1 DFQATT and CDR2 SNEGSKA (reference sequence). The CDR3 sequence is 13 residues long. The chain's CDR3 is CSASPTGSGELFF. DNA for the CDR3: TGCAGTGCTAGTCCCACAGGCTCCGGGGAGCTGTTTTTT.

This chain joins TRBV3-1 (or the pseudogene TRBV3-2) and TRBJ1-6, with a tentative D call TRBD1 (5 bases). The CDR3 consists of 15 residues. The V gene's germline CDR1 is LGHDT and CDR2 YNNKEL (reference sequence). V was shortened by 3 bases and J by 7 bases, with 13 bases between the two germline ends. CDR3: CASSQGQGLNSPLHF. CDR3 coding DNA: TGTGCCAGCAGCCAGGGGCAGGGACTAAATTCACCCCTCCACTTT.

J is TRBJ1-3 and V is TRBV7-6, with 7 bases fitting TRBD1. CDR1 is SGHVS, CDR2 FNYEAQ, per germline. This CDR3 region has 15 residues. J gave up 2 bases and V 5 bases, and 6 bases lay outside the gene matches. CDR3 sequence reads: CASSPRQGAGNTIYF. DNA of the CDR3: TGTGCCAGCAGCCCTCGACAGGGAGCTGGAAACACCATATATTTT.

The CDR3 loop is CASREPGQGYEQYF. For the CDR3, the DNA is TGTGCCAGCAGGGAACCGGGACAGGGTTACGAGCAGTACTTC. The J gene is TRBJ2-7, the V gene TRBV2; TRBD1 matches at 9 bases. V dropped 6 bases and J dropped 4; count of bases not matched to a gene: 7. The CDR3 runs 14 residues. Germline V gene sequence: CDR1 SNHLY, CDR2 FYNNEI. Using reference TRBV2 and TRBJ2-7 for the parts outside the CDR3, the full variable domain is EPEVTQTPSHQVTQMGQEVILRCVPISNHLYFYWYRQILGQKVEFLVSFYNNEISEKSEIFDDQFSVERPDGSNFTLKIRSTKLEDSAMYFCASREPGQGYEQYFGPGTRLTVT.

The V gene is TRBV18, the J gene TRBJ1-1, with D possibly being TRBD1 (5 bases). CDR3 length: 13 residues. The germline CDR1 and CDR2 sequences are KGHSH and LQKENI. Trimming shortened V by 2 bases and J by 7 bases, and 11 bases separated the two germline ends. In nucleotides, the CDR3 is TGTGCCAGCTCACCAAGGCAGGGAAGTGAAGCTTTCTTT. Protein sequence: CASSPRQGSEAFF.

This chain joins TRBV15 and TRBJ1-1, with D perhaps TRBD1 (5 bases). CDR3 size: 13 residues. Germline V CDR1 and CDR2: LNHNV, YYDKDF (reference sequence). V was cut by 1 base and J by 4 bases, with 7 bases left in between. This CDR3 is CATSRVRGTEAFF. The CDR3 DNA reads TGTGCCACCAGCAGAGTTAGGGGCACTGAAGCTTTCTTT.

The chain joins TRBV12-3 or TRBV12-4 to TRBJ1-1; 8 nucleotides agree with TRBD1. This CDR3 comprises 13 residues. J lost 5 bases, V lost 10 bases, and 9 bases had no gene match. CDR3 sequence reads: CATSWRQGTEAFF. CDR3 in DNA: TGTGCCACCTCTTGGAGACAGGGGACTGAAGCTTTCTTT.

The chain has TRBV29-1 and TRBJ1-5, with a weak D call TRBD1 (6 bases). The CDR3 loop spans 13 amino acids. In germline, CDR1 is SQVTM, CDR2 ANQGSEA. Trimming pared 5 bases from V and 4 bases from J, leaving 12 bases between. The CDR3 DNA follows: TGCAGCGTTCTAGCAGGGGAAAATCAGCCCCAGCATTTT. Translated: CSVLAGENQPQHF.

V is TRBV15 and J is TRBJ2-1; perhaps TRBD2 as D (6 bases). Germline V lookup: CDR1 LNHNV, CDR2 YYDKDF (reference sequence). The CDR3 extends over 16 amino acids. Deletions cut 2 bases from V and 4 bases from J, with 15 bases between. The CDR3 here is CATSRSGEEFYNEQFF. In nucleotides, the CDR3 is TGTGCCACCAGCAGATCCGGGGAGGAATTTTACAATGAGCAGTTCTTC.

The gene calls are TRBV12-5 and TRBJ1-2; a weak D match, TRBD1 (6 bases). The CDR3 has 16 amino acids. CDR1 and CDR2 (germline): LGHNT, FRNRAP. V was pared by 7 bases and J by 4 bases, with 22 bases between. The CDR3 is CASAMDTKGVSYGYTF. CDR3 bases: TGTGCTAGTGCCATGGACACGAAGGGGGTTAGCTATGGCTACACCTTC.

The chain links TRBV21-1 to TRBJ2-7; TRBD2 is the table's D call, not checked against the DNA. TRBV21-1 is reported as a pseudogene. This CDR3 is 11 amino acids long. CDR3 bases: TGTGCCAGCAGCACCGTTTACGAGCAGTACTTC. This encodes CASSTVYEQYF.

This chain links TRBV28 with TRBJ1-2; D is unresolved. Germline CDR1 MDHEN, CDR2 SYDVKM. This CDR3 has 13 residues. Trimming removed 1 base from V and 4 bases from J, with 7 bases in between. CDR3 loop: CASSLLSSYGYTF. CDR3 nucleotides: TGTGCCAGCAGTTTATTATCTAGCTATGGCTACACCTTC.

This chain links TRBV19 with TRBJ2-2; TRBD1 might be the D (5 bases). The CDR3 runs 13 residues. V was pared by 8 bases and J by 4 bases, with 11 bases between. The germline V gene has CDR1 LNHDA and CDR2 SQIVND (reference sequence). The CDR3 bases are TGTGCCAGTGACAGCGTCGGCACCGGGGAGCTGTTTTTT. Protein product: CASDSVGTGELFF. Drawing the rest from reference TRBV19 and TRBJ2-2, the complete variable domain is DGGITQSPKYLFRKEGQNVTLSCEQNLNHDAMYWYRQDPGQGLRLIYYSQIVNDFQKGDIAEGYSVSREKKESFPLTVTSAQKNPTAFYLCASDSVGTGELFFGEGSRLTVL.

The rearrangement uses TRBV24-1 and TRBJ2-3; TRBD2 matches 14 bases. Unmatched junction bases numbered 4, after V lost 3 bases and J lost 0 bases. The germline V gene has CDR1 KGHDR and CDR2 SFDVKD. There are 18 residues in the CDR3. The CDR3 region is CATSDRLAGGPSTDTQYF. CDR3 DNA sequence: TGTGCCACCAGTGATAGACTAGCGGGGGGGCCGAGCACAGATACGCAGTATTTT.

J is TRBJ1-1 and V is TRBV6-2 or TRBV6-3; D not resolved. V shed 1 base and J shed 0 bases, with 15 bases lying between them. The CDR3 sequence is 17 residues long. Germline-derived CDR1 and CDR2 are MNHEY and SVGEGT. In DNA, the CDR3 is TGTGCCAGCAGTTACTTTCGGGGTAGGAAGATGAACACTGAAGCTTTCTTT. The encoded protein is CASSYFRGRKMNTEAFF.

This clone was counted only a few times. The chain is built from TRBV7-2 and TRBJ1-1, with 7 bases matching TRBD1. This CDR3 comprises 15 residues. Germline-derived CDR1 and CDR2 are SGHTA and FQGNSA. Unmatched junction bases numbered 9, after V lost 5 bases and J lost 3 bases. CDR3 nucleotides: TGTGCCAGCAGCCTGGACAGGAACCGGTACACTGAAGCTTTCTTT. Protein sequence: CASSLDRNRYTEAFF.